Listed below are T cell receptor beta chains from one sample, sequenced in a study of somatic mutations in cytotoxic T cells in rheumatoid arthritis. Assay used: immunoSEQ multiplex PCR; TCRdb lists only in-frame clones, some missing. Among 15,000 to 20,000 clones listed, roughly 82% were seen once. The sequenced material came from CD8+ T cells sorted from blood. The receptors here all came from a woman aged 50 to 65 in good health. Each CDR3 is given with its conserved first and last residue.

cdr3_aa | v_call
CASSQDFRQGLLNTEAFF | TRBV4-3
CALSGTGTWGTEAFF | TRBV30
CASSLGIGNQPQHF | TRBV27
CANRKGNYNEQFF | TRBV6-1
CAWSLFFGEDNYGYTF | TRBV30
CASSYSPPLGGSEQYF | TRBV6-5
CASSGDGYEQYF | TRBV9
CSADYQNTQYF | TRBV20-1
CASSPIDEIAETQYF | TRBV27
CASSPGQEATNEKLFF | TRBV7-9
CASSEWGNTDTQYF | TRBV2
CSVQGETYEQYF | TRBV29-1
CASSESTDGGYTF | TRBV25-1
CASSQDSTGGQNNEQFF | TRBV4-3
CASSPLDRGLWETQYF | TRBV27
CASSLGTSAFSTDTQYF | TRBV28
CASSEGYSNQPQHF | TRBV6-1
CASRPDRGKETQYF | TRBV7-9
CASSLGQAKDYEQYF | TRBV11-2
CASSQDRPVGKDEQYF | TRBV4-1
CASSSGIDSWDEQYF | TRBV5-1
CASSELAGVADTQYF | TRBV2
CASSQEGTANTGELFF | TRBV4-3
CASSEIANYEQYF | TRBV6-1
CASETEMFVNYGYTF | TRBV30
CASSLGTGVDSPLHF | TRBV7-9
CASSYGLGGTQYF | TRBV5-6
CASSAGTSGSLTDTQYF | TRBV9
CASSLTPRTHTDTQYF | TRBV13
CASSSGQGTYEQYF | TRBV11-1
CASSQGNTEAFF | TRBV19
CASSLGGPTYEQYF | TRBV11-1
CASSQDMGYEQYF | TRBV4-3
CASSEHLAGVGNIQYF | TRBV2
CASKGSGANVLTF | TRBV6-5
CASSNFGTTGAHNEQFF | TRBV4-3
CASSLLDNEQYF | TRBV7-9